This T cell receptor (beta chain) derives from a study of long-term antiretroviral therapy in people with HIV. Version v3.0 of the immunoSEQ assay ran at survey level. Sequencing was intended to reach about 35,000-50,000 T-cell genomes per sample. Data came from immunoSEQ multiplex PCR; TCRdb stores just in-frame clones and leaves some out. The top ten hold about 22% of the sample, which has some 16,000 clones, 77% seen once. Points on this clone: What it recognizes is unknown. The germline gene is not matched at one end of the junction; a read error may be the cause.

The CDR3 has 14 residues. Study observations and caveats: Every time point showed a repertoire led by clones expanded before ART.

The receptor's source is a man aged 35-49 years with HIV. The chain combines TRBV5-3 with TRBJ2-7; TRBD1 matches at 8 bases. Being an ORF, TRBV5-3 has a function that is uncertain. The sample here was unsorted PBMCs, taken 2.1 years after starting antiretroviral therapy. The CDR3 sequence: CASSLRQGYYEQYF. CDR3 DNA: TGTGCCAGCAGCTTGAGACAGGGGTACTACGAGCAGTACTTC.